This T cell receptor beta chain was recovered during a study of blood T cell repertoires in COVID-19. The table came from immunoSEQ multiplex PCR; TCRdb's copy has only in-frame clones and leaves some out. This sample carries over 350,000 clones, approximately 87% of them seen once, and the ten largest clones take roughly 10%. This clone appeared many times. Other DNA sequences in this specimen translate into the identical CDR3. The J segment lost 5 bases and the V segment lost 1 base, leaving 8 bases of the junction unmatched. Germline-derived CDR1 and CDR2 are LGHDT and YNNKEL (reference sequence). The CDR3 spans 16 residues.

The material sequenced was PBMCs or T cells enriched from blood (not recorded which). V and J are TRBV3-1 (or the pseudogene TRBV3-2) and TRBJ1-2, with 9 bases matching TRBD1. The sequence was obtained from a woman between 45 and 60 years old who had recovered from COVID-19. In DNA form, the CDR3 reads TGTGCCAGCAGCCAAGTTGGGACAGGGAGGGGTTATGGCTACACCTTC. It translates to CASSQVGTGRGYGYTF.